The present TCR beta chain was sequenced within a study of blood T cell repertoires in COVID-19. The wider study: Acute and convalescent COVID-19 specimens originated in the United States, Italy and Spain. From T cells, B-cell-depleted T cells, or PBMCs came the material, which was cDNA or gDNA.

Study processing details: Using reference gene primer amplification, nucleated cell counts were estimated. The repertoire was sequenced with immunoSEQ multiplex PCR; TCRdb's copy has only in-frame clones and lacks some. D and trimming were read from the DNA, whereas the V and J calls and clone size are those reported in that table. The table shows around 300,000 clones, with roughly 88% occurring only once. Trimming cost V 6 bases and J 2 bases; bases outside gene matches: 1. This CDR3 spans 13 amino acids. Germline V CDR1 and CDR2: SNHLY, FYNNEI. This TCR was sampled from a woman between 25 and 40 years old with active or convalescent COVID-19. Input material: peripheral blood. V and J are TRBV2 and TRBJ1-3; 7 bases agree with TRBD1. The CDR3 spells CASRTGPGNTIYF. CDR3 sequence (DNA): TGTGCCAGCAGGACAGGGCCTGGAAACACCATATATTTT.